Each of the 9 T cell receptor beta chains below was sequenced from the same sample in a study of T cell responses to AZD1222 COVID-19 vaccine (dated by TCRdb to about 2021). Taken with the paper, the label for time point translates to: baseline before first vaccination. The library was made by the immunoSEQ multiplex PCR assay. TCRdb retrieved this table from immuneACCESS and kept in-frame rearrangements only. Not all clones are present; in checked studies, unresolved V genes account for under half, and no reason is known for the remainder. The sample profile shows more than 100,000 clones; over 75% of them were found once. 1% to 1.5% of the sample goes to the ten largest clones. Sequenced material: peripheral blood, taken on day 0 of AZD1222 vaccination. Receptors were obtained from an adult in good health.

The chain combines TRBV7-6 with TRBJ1-3; D remains ambiguous. This CDR3 comprises 15 residues. CDR1 and CDR2 from the germline V gene are SGHVS and FNYEAQ. Trimming shortened V by 1 base and J by 0 bases, and 7 bases separated the two germline ends. This CDR3 reads CASSLGFSSGNTIYF. The CDR3 DNA reads TGTGCCAGCAGCTTAGGGTTTAGCTCTGGAAACACCATATATTTT.

This chain links TRBV10-3 with TRBJ1-1; D perhaps matches TRBD1 (6 bases). Germline CDR1 reads ENHRY; CDR2 reads SYGVKD. Trimming stripped 1 base from V and 5 bases from J, with 14 bases between. The CDR3 length is 15 residues. The CDR3 bases are TGTGCCATCAGTGAGTGGGGGGCGCGTGGGACTGAAGCTTTCTTT. Translation: CAISEWGARGTEAFF.

This clone was counted once. The V gene is TRBV5-1, the J gene TRBJ2-3; D unresolved. Germline V gene sequence: CDR1 SGHRS, CDR2 YFSETQ. The CDR3 is 12 amino acids. Between the trimmed V and J ends, which lost 0 bases and 4 bases, there was a span of 3 bases. The CDR3: CASSLVPDTQYF. CDR3 in DNA: TGCGCCAGCAGCTTGGTTCCAGATACGCAGTATTTT.

J is TRBJ1-1 and V is TRBV4-2; no definite D call. With 5 bases removed from V and 3 bases from J, the gap between germline ends came to 13 bases. The CDR3 consists of 14 residues. Germline loops: CDR1 LGHNA, CDR2 YNFKEQ. The CDR3 sequence: CASSALGRDTEAFF. Here the CDR3 DNA reads TGTGCCAGCAGCGCCCTAGGCCGGGACACTGAAGCTTTCTTT.

The rearrangement joins TRBV29-1 to TRBJ1-2; a possible D gene is TRBD1 (5 bases). Germline CDR1 SQVTM, CDR2 ANQGSEA. V gave up 4 bases and J gave up 2 bases, with 11 bases separating them. This CDR3 region has 13 residues. As DNA, the CDR3 is TGCAGCGTTGGACAGAGACTAAACTATGGCTACACCTTC. It translates to CSVGQRLNYGYTF.

This chain links TRBV6-5 with TRBJ1-6, with TRBD1 as a possible D gene (5 bases). The CDR3 is made up of 15 amino acids. Trimming removed 7 bases from V and 8 bases from J, with 18 bases in between. Germline CDR1 reads MNHEY; CDR2 reads SVGAGI. CDR3 nucleotides: TGTGCCAGCACCCGGATCAGGGATAGCGATTCACCCCTCCACTTT. Protein product: CASTRIRDSDSPLHF.

This chain uses TRBV4-3 with TRBJ1-6; D ambiguous. The CDR3 totals 18 residues. V lost 4 bases to trimming and J lost 4 bases, with 20 bases between them. CDR1 LGHNA and CDR2 YSLEER come from the germline V gene. The CDR3 bases are TGCGCCAGCAGCCCCCATACGGACCCGACGCTTTATAATTCACCCCTCCACTTT. Protein sequence: CASSPHTDPTLYNSPLHF.

This sequence joins TRBV5-5 and TRBJ1-1, with D possibly matching TRBD1 (6 bases). V was clipped by 2 bases and J by 7 bases, with 12 bases between them. CDR3 size: 13 residues. Looked up from germline, CDR1 is SGHKS and CDR2 is YYEKEE (reference sequence). The CDR3 DNA follows: TGTGCCAGCAGCTTCGCAGGGGCAAATGAAGCTTTCTTT. Translating it yields CASSFAGANEAFF.

This chain joins TRBV11-2 and TRBJ1-1; D is undetermined. Between the trimmed V and J ends, which lost 0 bases and 1 base, there was a span of 3 bases. Germline V gene lookup returns CDR1 SGHAT and CDR2 FQNNGV. This CDR3 is 13 amino acids long. The CDR3 protein is CASSLDGNTEAFF. CDR3 DNA sequence: TGTGCCAGCAGCTTAGACGGGAACACTGAAGCTTTCTTT.